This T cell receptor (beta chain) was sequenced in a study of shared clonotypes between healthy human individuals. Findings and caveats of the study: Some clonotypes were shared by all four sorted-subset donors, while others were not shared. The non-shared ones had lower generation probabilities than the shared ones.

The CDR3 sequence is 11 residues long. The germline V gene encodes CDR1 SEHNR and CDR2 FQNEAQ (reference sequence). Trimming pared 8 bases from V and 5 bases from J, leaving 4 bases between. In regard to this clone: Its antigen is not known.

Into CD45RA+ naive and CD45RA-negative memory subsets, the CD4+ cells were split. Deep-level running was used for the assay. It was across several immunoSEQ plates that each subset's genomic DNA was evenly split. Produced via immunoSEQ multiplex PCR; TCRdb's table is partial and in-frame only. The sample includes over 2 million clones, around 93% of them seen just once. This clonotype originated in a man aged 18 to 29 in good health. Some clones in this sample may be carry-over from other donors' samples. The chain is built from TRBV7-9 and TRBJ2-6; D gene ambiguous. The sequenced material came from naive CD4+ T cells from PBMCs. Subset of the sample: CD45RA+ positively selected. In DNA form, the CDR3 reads TGTGCCAGCGCACGGGCCAACGTCCTGACTTTC. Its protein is CASARANVLTF.